Each of the 14 T cell receptor beta chains below was sequenced from the same sample in a study of blood T cells in healthy people across ages. A sample-barcoded 5' primer and a J-beta primer mix were used in a second PCR of about 7 to 12 cycles. Using its own MiXCR run on the 5' RACE reads, TCRdb lists one record per CDR3 protein. The sample yields around 1,500,000 distinct CDR3 sequences, about 43% seen once. Sequenced: blood. The receptor set was obtained from a woman between 18 and 29 years old in good health.

This chain joins TRBV5-1 and TRBJ2-1; 8 bases align to TRBD2. The CDR3 contains 15 residues. CDR1 is SGHRS, CDR2 YFSETQ, per germline. Trimming took 6 bases from V and 4 from J; bases not matched to a gene: 9. The chain's CDR3 is CASTRDSGMYNEQFF. The DNA for the CDR3 is TGCGCCAGCACCAGGGATAGCGGGATGTACAATGAGCAGTTCTTC. Looking up the rest from reference TRBV5-1 and TRBJ2-1 gives the full variable domain: KAGVTQTPRYLIKTRGQQVTLSCSPISGHRSVSWYQQTPGQGLQFLFEYFSETQRNKGNFPGRFSGRQFSNSRSEMNVSTLELGDSALYLCASTRDSGMYNEQFFGPGTRLTVL.

The chain uses TRBV5-1 and TRBJ2-1; 10 nucleotides agree with TRBD1. Looked up from germline, CDR1 is SGHRS and CDR2 is YFSETQ. The CDR3 is 16 residues long. V dropped 4 bases and J dropped 4; count of bases not matched to a gene: 8. CDR3 in DNA: TGCGCCAGCAGCCCCGGGACAGGGGTGGGGTACAATGAGCAGTTCTTC. It yields the protein CASSPGTGVGYNEQFF.

The rearrangement uses TRBV20-1 and TRBJ1-5, with D possibly TRBD1 on 6 matching bases. CDR1 and CDR2 (germline): DFQATT, SNEGSKA (reference sequence). Trimming left V 3 bases short and J 0 bases short, with 21 bases between. This CDR3 comprises 18 residues. The DNA for the CDR3 is TGCAGTGCTAGTTATTTTCCAGGGGTTAGGAATAGCAATCAGCCCCAGCATTTT. Its translation: CSASYFPGVRNSNQPQHF.

This chain links TRBV11-3 with TRBJ2-1; a weak D match, TRBD2 (6 bases). The CDR3 consists of 15 residues. Germline CDR1 is SGHNT and CDR2 is YENEEA. Trimming cost V 3 bases and J 8 bases, with 17 bases left between them. The CDR3 is CASSFRTTTWDEQFF. CDR3 nucleotides: TGTGCCAGCAGCTTTAGGACTACCACTTGGGATGAGCAGTTCTTC.

There are many counts of this clonotype. The gene calls are TRBV2 and TRBJ2-3; D tentatively reads TRBD1 or TRBD2 (5 bases each). Germline CDR1 and CDR2: SNHLY and FYNNEI. V was cut by 7 bases and J by 2 bases, with 13 bases left in between. This CDR3 spans 14 amino acids. CDR3 sequence reads: CASNQQGPTDTQYF. In nucleotides, the CDR3 is TGTGCCAGCAATCAGCAGGGACCCACAGATACGCAGTATTTT. Based on the CDR3 plus reference TRBV2 and TRBJ2-3, the full variable domain is EPEVTQTPSHQVTQMGQEVILRCVPISNHLYFYWYRQILGQKVEFLVSFYNNEISEKSEIFDDQFSVERPDGSNFTLKIRSTKLEDSAMYFCASNQQGPTDTQYFGPGTRLTVL.

Many counts were recorded for this clonotype. The CDR3 coding sequence is TGTGCCAGCAGTTTAGAGACAGGGGGCTCCTACGAGCAGTACTTC. It codes for CASSLETGGSYEQYF. The chain carries TRBV12-3 or TRBV12-4 and TRBJ2-7, with TRBD1 matching 9 bases. The CDR3 spans 15 residues. The V and J ends lost 1 base and 0 bases, in that order; junction bases with no gene match: 1.

For the CDR3, the DNA is TGCGCCAGCAGCCAAATCGCGGGCTACTACGAGCAGTACTTC. Translating it yields CASSQIAGYYEQYF. The chain carries TRBV4-1 and TRBJ2-5; TRBD2 might be the D (5 bases). The tail of the sequence fits TRBJ2-7 better, so the J call may be wrong. CDR3 length: 14 amino acids. CDR1 and CDR2 (germline): MGHRA, YSYEKL.

On this clonotype itself: Being one base from a much bigger clone, this may be a read error. This chain links TRBV4-2 with TRBJ2-5, with 12 positions matching TRBD2. Germline-derived CDR1 and CDR2 are LGHNA and YNFKEQ. This CDR3 contains 16 residues. CDR3: CAGSTLAGGDQETQYF. The DNA of the CDR3 is TGTGCCGGCAGCACTCTAGCGGGAGGGGATCAAGAGACCCAGTACTTC.

The rearrangement links TRBV7-6 to TRBJ2-1; 7 bases match TRBD2. Germline-derived CDR1 and CDR2 are SGHVS and FNYEAQ. Trimming took 5 bases from V and 4 from J; bases not matched to a gene: 8. This CDR3 has 15 residues. The CDR3: CASSERGRGYNEQFF. The CDR3 nucleotides are TGTGCCAGCAGCGAACGGGGGAGGGGTTACAATGAGCAGTTCTTC.

This clonotype was counted at least ten times. The rearrangement joins TRBV2 to TRBJ1-5; 7 bases align to TRBD1. With V trimmed by 1 base and J by 7 bases, 10 bases remained unmatched. This CDR3 contains 16 residues. The germline V gene has CDR1 SNHLY and CDR2 FYNNEI. The CDR3 DNA reads as TGTGCCAGCAGTGAAGGGCACAGGGGATACCCCCAGCCCCAGCATTTT. Protein sequence: CASSEGHRGYPQPQHF.

This clonotype was detected once. V usage is TRBV6-5 and J usage is TRBJ2-2; tentative D call: TRBD1 (5 bases). Trimming pared 6 bases from V and 5 bases from J, leaving 10 bases between. Per germline, CDR1 MNHEY and CDR2 SVGAGI. CDR3 length: 13 residues. The CDR3 region is CASSHDRTGELFF. The CDR3 DNA is TGTGCCAGCAGCCACGACAGAACCGGGGAGCTGTTTTTT.

The CDR3 here is CASSPLDSFSTDTQYF. The CDR3 DNA sequence: TGTGCCAGCAGCCCGCTGGACAGCTTTAGCACAGATACGCAGTATTTT. The chain links TRBV11-2 to TRBJ2-3; maybe TRBD1 (6 bases). Between the trimmed V and J ends, which lost 5 bases and 0 bases, there was a span of 15 bases. CDR1 is SGHAT and CDR2 is FQNNGV in the germline V gene. The CDR3 has 16 amino acids.

The V call is TRBV2, the J call TRBJ2-7, with D perhaps TRBD2 (7 bases). CDR1 and CDR2 (germline): SNHLY, FYNNEI. The germline V and J ends were trimmed by 5 bases and 3 bases, with 14 bases remaining between them. CDR3 length: 14 amino acids. The CDR3, as DNA: TGTGCCAGCAGTCAGCGGGAAGGGGGCTACGAGCAGTACTTC. Amino acid sequence: CASSQREGGYEQYF.

This chain connects TRBV7-9 to TRBJ2-1; D ambiguous. This CDR3 comprises 15 residues. V shed 2 bases and J shed 0 bases, with 8 bases lying between them. Germline CDR1 is SEHNR and CDR2 is FQNEAQ (reference sequence). CDR3 nucleotides: TGTGCCAGCAGCTTACAGAGTGTCTCCTACAATGAGCAGTTCTTC. It yields the protein CASSLQSVSYNEQFF.